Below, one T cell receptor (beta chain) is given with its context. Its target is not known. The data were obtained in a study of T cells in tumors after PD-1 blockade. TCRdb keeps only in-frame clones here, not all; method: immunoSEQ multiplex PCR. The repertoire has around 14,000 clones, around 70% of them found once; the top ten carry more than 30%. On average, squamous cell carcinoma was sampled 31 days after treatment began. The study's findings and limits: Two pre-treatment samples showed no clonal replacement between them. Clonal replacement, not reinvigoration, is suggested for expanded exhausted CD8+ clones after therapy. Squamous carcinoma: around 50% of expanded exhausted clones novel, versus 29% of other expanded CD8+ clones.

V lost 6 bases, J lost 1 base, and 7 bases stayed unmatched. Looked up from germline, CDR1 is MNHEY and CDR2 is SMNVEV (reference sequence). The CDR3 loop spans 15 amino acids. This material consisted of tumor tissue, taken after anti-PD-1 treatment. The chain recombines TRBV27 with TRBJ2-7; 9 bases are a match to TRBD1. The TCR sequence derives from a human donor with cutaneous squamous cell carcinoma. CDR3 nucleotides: TGTGCCAGCAGCCTCGGGACAGGGTTGTCCTACGAGCAGTACTTC. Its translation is CASSLGTGLSYEQYF.